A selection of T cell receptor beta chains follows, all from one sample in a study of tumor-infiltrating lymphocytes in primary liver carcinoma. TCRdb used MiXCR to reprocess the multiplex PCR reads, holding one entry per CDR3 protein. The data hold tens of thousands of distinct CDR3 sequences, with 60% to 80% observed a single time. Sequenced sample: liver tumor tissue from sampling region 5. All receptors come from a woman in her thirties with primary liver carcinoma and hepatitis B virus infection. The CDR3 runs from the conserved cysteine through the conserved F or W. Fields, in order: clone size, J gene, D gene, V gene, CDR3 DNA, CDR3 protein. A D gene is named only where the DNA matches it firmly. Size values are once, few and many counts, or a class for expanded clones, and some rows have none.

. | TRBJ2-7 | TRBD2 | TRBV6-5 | TGTGCCAGCCGAAATAGCGGGAGTACCCCCTCCTACGAGCAGTACTTC | CASRNSGSTPSYEQYF
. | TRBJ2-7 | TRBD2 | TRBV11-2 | TGTGCCTGCAGCCCGCCGGGACTATACTACGAGCAGTATTTC | CACSPPGLYYEQYF
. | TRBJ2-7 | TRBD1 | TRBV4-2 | TGTGCCAGCAGCCATGAGCACCTAGGACAGGGGGGACCGCGCGAGCAGTATTTC | CASSHEHLGQGGPREQYF
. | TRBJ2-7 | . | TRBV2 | TGTGCCAGCAGTGTGACAAGCGCTCAAGATTACGAGCAGTACTTC | CASSVTSAQDYEQYF
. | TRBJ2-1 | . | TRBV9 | TGTGCCAGCAGCGTAAGTCGGCAGGCGAGTTCCTACAATGAGCAGTTCTTC | CASSVSRQASSYNEQFF
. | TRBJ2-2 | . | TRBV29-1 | TGCTGCGTTGAAGACGCCGCGGAAGCCCCCGGGGAGCTGTTTTTT | CCVEDAAEAPGELFF
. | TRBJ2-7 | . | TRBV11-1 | TGTTCCACAAGCTTCATGGGTTACGAGCAGTACTTC | CSTSFMGYEQYF
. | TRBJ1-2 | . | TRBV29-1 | TGCAGCCTTGTACCTTGGGGTGGCGGCTACATCTTC | CSLVPWGGGYIF
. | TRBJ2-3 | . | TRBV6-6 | TGTGCCAGCAGCTACCGAGTAGAGTATAGCAATCAGCCCCAGTATTTT | CASSYRVEYSNQPQYF
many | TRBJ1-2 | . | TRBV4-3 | TGCGCCAGCAGCCAAGATTGGGGCAGGGTGAATGGCTACACCTTC | CASSQDWGRVNGYTF
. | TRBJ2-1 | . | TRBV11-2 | TGCGCCAGCAGCTTGTTGGAGCAAGCTAACATTGAGCAGTTCTTC | CASSLLEQANIEQFF
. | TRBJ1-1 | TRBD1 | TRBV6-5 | TGTACCAACAGACGACAGGGGCAGGATACTGAGGCTTTCTTT | CTNRRQGQDTEAFF
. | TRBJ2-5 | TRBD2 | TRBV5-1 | TGCGCCAGCAGCTTGGCCCCGACCAGCGGTAGCGGGTTGTGGGAGAAGAGAGAGACCCAGCACTTC | CASSLAPTSGSGLWEKRETQHF
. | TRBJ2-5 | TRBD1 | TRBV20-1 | TGCAGTGCTAGTCCAGGACAGGGGAAAAAGACCCAGTACTTC | CSASPGQGKKTQYF
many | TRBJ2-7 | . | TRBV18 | TGTGCCAGCTCACCCAATTCCTACGAGCAGTACTTC | CASSPNSYEQYF
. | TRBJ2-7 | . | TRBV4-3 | TGCGCCAGCAGCCACATTGCCCTTTCCAACGAGCAACACTTC | CASSHIALSNEQHF
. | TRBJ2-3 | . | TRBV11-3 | TGTGTCACCAGCTCCGGGAGCGGGCGAGGCACAGATACTCAGTATTTT | CVTSSGSGRGTDTQYF
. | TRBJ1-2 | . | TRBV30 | TGTGCCTGTGCCCCAGACATGGGTAACTATGGCTACACCTTC | CACAPDMGNYGYTF
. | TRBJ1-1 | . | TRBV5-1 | TGCGCCATGAGCTCGGACCGTTGTAACACTGAAGCTTTCTTT | CAMSSDRCNTEAFF
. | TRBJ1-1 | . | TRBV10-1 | TGCGCCAGCAGTGAGGTAGGCAGAGAGAGGACTTTCTTT | CASSEVGRERTFF
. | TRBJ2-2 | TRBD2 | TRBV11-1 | TGTGCCAGCAGCCCGACACGTAACGGGAGGTCCGGGGGGCTGTTTTTT | CASSPTRNGRSGGLFF
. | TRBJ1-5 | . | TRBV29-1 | TGCAGCGTTTCGGACATGGGGAATCAGCACCAACATTTT | CSVSDMGNQHQHF
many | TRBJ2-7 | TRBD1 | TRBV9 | TGTGCCAGCAGCGTAGGGTCCGGGACAGGGGACTACGAGCAGTACTTC | CASSVGSGTGDYEQYF
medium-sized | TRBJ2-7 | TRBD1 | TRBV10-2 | TGCGCCAGCAGTGAGTTTCTCCTAGGACAGGGGGACCACGAGCAGTACTTC | CASSEFLLGQGDHEQYF
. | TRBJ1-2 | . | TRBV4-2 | TGTGCCAGCAGCCAAGGTCGACAAGGGGCCGGCTATGACTACACCTTC | CASSQGRQGAGYDYTF
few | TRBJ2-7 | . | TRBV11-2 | TGTGCCAGTAGTATCACAGGAGGAGGCTCTTGGACCTACGGGCAATACTTC | CASSITGGGSWTYGQYF
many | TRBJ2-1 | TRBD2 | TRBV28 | TGTGCCAGCAGTACACGGACTAGCGGGAGGGGGTACAATGAGCAGTTCTTC | CASSTRTSGRGYNEQFF
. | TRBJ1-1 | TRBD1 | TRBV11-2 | TGTGCCAGCAGCGCTCGGGGCAGGGGGCGCAAGGGGTGGAGTAACAATGAAGCTTTCTTT | CASSARGRGRKGWSNNEAFF
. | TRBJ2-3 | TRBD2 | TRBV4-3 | TGCGCCAGCGGCCAATACCCCTTAACTAGCGGGAGGGCGGTGACGACAGATACGCAGTGTTTT | CASGQYPLTSGRAVTTDTQCF
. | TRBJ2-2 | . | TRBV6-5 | TGTGCCAGCAGTCCGCGGGCAGGGTTCACCGGTGAGCTATTTTTT | CASSPRAGFTGELFF
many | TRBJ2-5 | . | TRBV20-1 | TGCAGTGCTAGGACAGGTCCCCAAGAGACCCAGTACTTC | CSARTGPQETQYF